This TCR beta chain emerged from a study of glioma-infiltrating T cells. Study-wide context: Sequencing aimed for 4.5- to 10-fold coverage of roughly one million peripheral T cells.

Between the trimmed V and J ends, which lost 3 bases and 9 bases, there was a span of 3 bases. The CDR3 has 10 residues. The study's findings and limits: Non-neoplastic patients had below-expected tissue-blood divergence, while all gliomas exceeded expectation.

To note about this clonotype: Its antigen is not known. A read error may explain this, as a much larger clone is one base away.

The iRepertoire nested amplicon-rescue multiplex PCR amplified TCR alpha and beta CDR3s from RNA. TCRdb re-analysed the multiplex PCR reads in MiXCR, keeping a single row per CDR3 protein. Of around 390,000 distinct CDR3 sequences listed, less than 50% are singletons. The clonotype originates from a human donor with low-grade glioma or glioblastoma, undergoing nonglioma brain surgery, or in good health (not recorded which). Sequencing was done on a sample of glioma tissue, nonneoplastic brain tissue, or PBMCs (not recorded which). The chain employs TRBV12-3 or TRBV12-4 and TRBJ2-1; D call uncertain. The CDR3: CASSFGEQFF. As DNA, the CDR3 is TGTGCCAGCAGTTTCGGTGAGCAGTTCTTC.